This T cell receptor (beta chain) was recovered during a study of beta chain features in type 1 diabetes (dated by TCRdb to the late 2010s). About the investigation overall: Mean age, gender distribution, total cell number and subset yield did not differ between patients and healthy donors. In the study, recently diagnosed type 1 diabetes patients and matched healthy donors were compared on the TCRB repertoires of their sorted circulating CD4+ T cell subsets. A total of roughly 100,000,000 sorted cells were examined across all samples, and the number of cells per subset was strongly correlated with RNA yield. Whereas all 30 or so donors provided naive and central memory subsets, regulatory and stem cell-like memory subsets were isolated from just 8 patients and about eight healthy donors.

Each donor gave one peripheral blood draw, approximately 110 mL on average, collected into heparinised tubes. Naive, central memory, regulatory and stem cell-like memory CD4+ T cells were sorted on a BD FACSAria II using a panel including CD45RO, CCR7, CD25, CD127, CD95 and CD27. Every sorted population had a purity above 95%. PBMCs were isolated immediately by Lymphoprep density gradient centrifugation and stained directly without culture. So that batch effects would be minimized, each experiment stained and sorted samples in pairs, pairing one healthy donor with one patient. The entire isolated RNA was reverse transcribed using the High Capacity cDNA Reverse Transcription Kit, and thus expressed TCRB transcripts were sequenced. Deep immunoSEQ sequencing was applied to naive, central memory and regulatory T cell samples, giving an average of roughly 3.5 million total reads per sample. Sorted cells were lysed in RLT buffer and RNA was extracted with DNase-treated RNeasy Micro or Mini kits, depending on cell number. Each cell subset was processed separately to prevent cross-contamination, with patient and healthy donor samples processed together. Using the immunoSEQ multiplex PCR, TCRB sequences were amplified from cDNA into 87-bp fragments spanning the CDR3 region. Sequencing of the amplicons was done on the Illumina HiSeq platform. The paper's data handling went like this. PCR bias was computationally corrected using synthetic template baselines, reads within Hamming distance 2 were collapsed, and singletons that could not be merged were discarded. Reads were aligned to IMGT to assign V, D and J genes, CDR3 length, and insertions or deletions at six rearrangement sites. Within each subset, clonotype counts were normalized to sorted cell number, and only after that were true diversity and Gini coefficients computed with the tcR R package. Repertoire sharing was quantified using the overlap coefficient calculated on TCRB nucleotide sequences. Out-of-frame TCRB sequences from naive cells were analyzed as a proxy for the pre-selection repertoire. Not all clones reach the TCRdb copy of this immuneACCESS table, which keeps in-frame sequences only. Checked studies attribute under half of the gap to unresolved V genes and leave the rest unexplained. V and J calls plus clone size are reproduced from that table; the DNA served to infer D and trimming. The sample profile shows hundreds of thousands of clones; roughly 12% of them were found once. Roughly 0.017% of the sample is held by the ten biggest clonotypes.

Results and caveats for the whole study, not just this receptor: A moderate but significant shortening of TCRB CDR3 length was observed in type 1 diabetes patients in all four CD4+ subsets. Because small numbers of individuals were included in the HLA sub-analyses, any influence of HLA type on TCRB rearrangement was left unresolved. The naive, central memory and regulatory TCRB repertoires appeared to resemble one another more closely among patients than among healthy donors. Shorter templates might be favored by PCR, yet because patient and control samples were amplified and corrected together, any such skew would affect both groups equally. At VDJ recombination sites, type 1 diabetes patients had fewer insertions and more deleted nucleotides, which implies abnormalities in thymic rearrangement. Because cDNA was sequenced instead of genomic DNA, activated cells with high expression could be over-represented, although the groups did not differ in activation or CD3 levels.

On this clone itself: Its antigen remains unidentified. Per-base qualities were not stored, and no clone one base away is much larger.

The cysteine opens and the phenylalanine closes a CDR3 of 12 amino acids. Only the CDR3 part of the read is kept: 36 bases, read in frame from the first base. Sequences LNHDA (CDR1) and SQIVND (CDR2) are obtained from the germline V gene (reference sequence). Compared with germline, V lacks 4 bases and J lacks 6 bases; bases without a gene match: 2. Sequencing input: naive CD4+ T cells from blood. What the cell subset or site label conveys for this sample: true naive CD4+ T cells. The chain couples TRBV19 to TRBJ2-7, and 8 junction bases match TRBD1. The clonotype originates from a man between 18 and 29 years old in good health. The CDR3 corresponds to CASSRQGSEQYF. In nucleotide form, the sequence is TGTGCCAGTAGTAGACAGGGGAGCGAGCAGTACTTC.